These 32 T cell receptor beta chains originate from one sample sequenced in a study of CD8 T cells in Susac syndrome (dated by TCRdb to the late 2010s). The library was built by means of the immunoSEQ multiplex PCR assay. RNA was extracted with the RNeasy kit and 0.5 to 1 ug was reverse transcribed using random hexamers. TCRdb itself trimmed the public reads at Q25 with fastp, ran MiXCR and retained productive beta chains. One record per CDR3 amino acid sequence lists the most common genes and DNA. This sample lists 250,000 to 300,000 distinct CDR3 sequences; roughly 85% were detected once. Clones ranked in the top ten supply over 0.095% of the sample. Sequencing used CD8+ T cells from PBMCs. The receptors were gathered from a human donor with multiple sclerosis.

The chain employs TRBV7-9 and TRBJ1-5; tentative D call: TRBD1 (6 bases). Trimming took off 4 bases at V and 6 bases at J, with 13 bases between the two ends. The CDR3 totals 14 residues. The germline gives CDR1 SEHNR, CDR2 FQNEAQ (reference sequence). The CDR3 here is CASSWDKGVQPQHF. CDR3 coding DNA: TGTGCCAGCAGCTGGGATAAGGGGGTTCAGCCCCAGCATTTT.

Here the CDR3 DNA reads TGCGCCAGCAGCCCTCCCCCCGGGACCGTGACCTACGAGCAGTACTTC. Its translation is CASSPPPGTVTYEQYF. The rearrangement uses TRBV4-1 and TRBJ2-7; either TRBD1 or TRBD2 may supply D (5 bases each). Trimming stripped 4 bases from V and 2 bases from J, with 18 bases between. The CDR3 totals 16 residues. The germline V gene has CDR1 MGHRA and CDR2 YSYEKL.

The rearrangement joins TRBV27 to TRBJ2-7; TRBD2 matches 9 bases. The V and J ends lost 8 bases and 2 bases, in that order; junction bases with no gene match: 10. Germline V gene sequence: CDR1 MNHEY, CDR2 SMNVEV (reference sequence). The CDR3 has 15 residues. The DNA for the CDR3 is TGTGCCAGCTCCCCGACTAGCGGCCAGACCTACGAGCAGTACTTC. Residues: CASSPTSGQTYEQYF.

This clonotype has just a few counts. The V gene is TRBV2, the J gene TRBJ2-4; tentative D call: TRBD1 (6 bases). CDR1 and CDR2 from the germline V gene are SNHLY and FYNNEI. V lost 6 bases and J lost 15, with 15 bases in between. The CDR3 contains 11 residues. The CDR3 is CASRDGQRWYF. CDR3 nucleotide sequence: TGTGCCAGCAGGGACGGACAGAGATGGTACTTC.

The rearrangement uses TRBV5-1 and TRBJ2-5; 8 bases line up with TRBD1. Looked up from germline, CDR1 is SGHRS and CDR2 is YFSETQ. The trim removed 0 bases at V and 5 bases at J, leaving 6 bases unmatched. This CDR3 has 15 residues. DNA for the CDR3: TGCGCCAGCAGCTTGGAGTCAGGGGGCGCGGAGACCCAGTACTTC. It translates to CASSLESGGAETQYF.

The chain combines TRBV30 with TRBJ1-6, with D hard to call. V was shortened by 1 base and J by 8 bases, with 9 bases between the two germline ends. Germline assignment: CDR1 GTSNPN and CDR2 SVGIG (reference sequence). The CDR3 contains 13 residues. The CDR3 here is CAWSEQSDSPLHF. The CDR3 DNA sequence: TGTGCCTGGAGTGAACAGTCAGATTCACCCCTCCACTTT.

V usage is TRBV29-1 and J usage is TRBJ2-1, with D perhaps matching TRBD1 or TRBD2 (5 bases each). Trimming stripped 3 bases from V and 0 bases from J, with 6 bases between. CDR3 length: 13 amino acids. The germline gives CDR1 SQVTM, CDR2 ANQGSEA. CDR3 protein: CSVDGTSYNEQFF. CDR3 nucleotides: TGCAGCGTTGACGGGACCTCCTACAATGAGCAGTTCTTC.

J is TRBJ1-1 and V is TRBV12-3 or TRBV12-4; D gene unclear. The CDR3 extends over 11 amino acids. V lost 8 bases and J lost 4, with 8 bases in between. CDR3 coding DNA: TGTGCCAGCGGAAGGCCCACTGAAGCTTTCTTT. Amino acids: CASGRPTEAFF.

The rearrangement links TRBV6-4 to TRBJ2-2; D gene unclear. The germline V and J ends were trimmed by 2 bases and 8 bases, with 9 bases remaining between them. There are 13 residues in the CDR3. Germline CDR1 reads MRHNA; CDR2 reads SNTAGT. CDR3 DNA: TGTGCCAGCAGTGACGTCGATGCGGGGGAGCTGTTTTTT. It yields the protein CASSDVDAGELFF.

The chain uses TRBV12-3 or TRBV12-4 and TRBJ1-2; D gene unclear. With 3 bases removed from V and 4 bases from J, the gap between germline ends came to 9 bases. This CDR3 has 13 amino acids. The CDR3 bases are TGTGCCAGCAGTTTTGAGGGCCTCTATGGCTACACCTTC. Its translation is CASSFEGLYGYTF.

This chain links TRBV7-8 with TRBJ1-2; D not resolved. Trimming stripped 1 base from V and 8 bases from J, with 14 bases between. Germline V gene data show CDR1 as SGHVS and CDR2 as FQNEAQ. This CDR3 region has 14 residues. The CDR3: CASSLDPRLDGYTF. The CDR3 bases are TGTGCCAGCAGCTTAGATCCGCGCCTCGACGGCTACACCTTC.

The chain links TRBV27 to TRBJ2-2, with TRBD2 matching over 10 bases. V was clipped by 2 bases and J by 5 bases; unmatched bases: 11. The germline gives CDR1 MNHEY, CDR2 SMNVEV (reference sequence). The CDR3 contains 18 residues. The CDR3 DNA is TGTGCCAGCAGTTTAGTTCTAGCGGGAGAGGGATTGACCGGGGAGCTGTTTTTT. Translated: CASSLVLAGEGLTGELFF.

The chain couples TRBV27 to TRBJ1-3, with D hard to call. The CDR3 is 13 amino acids. Trimming shortened V by 5 bases and J by 0 bases, and 5 bases separated the two germline ends. The germline CDR1 and CDR2 sequences are MNHEY and SMNVEV (reference sequence). CDR3: CASSGDSGNTIYF. The CDR3, as DNA: TGTGCCAGCAGTGGGGACTCTGGAAACACCATATATTTT.

This clonotype was seen just once. The chain carries TRBV20-1 and TRBJ2-7; D possibly matches TRBD1 or TRBD2 (5 bases each). V was trimmed by 0 bases and J by 3 bases, leaving 12 bases between them. The CDR3 contains 14 residues. Germline V gives CDR1 DFQATT, CDR2 SNEGSKA (reference sequence). Here the CDR3 DNA reads TGCAGTGCTAGAGATCGTTGGGACGACTACGAGCAGTACTTC. It is translated as CSARDRWDDYEQYF.

This chain uses TRBV4-1 with TRBJ2-3; D may be TRBD2 (6 bases). This CDR3 has 17 residues. V gave up 6 bases and J gave up 0 bases, with 19 bases separating them. Germline CDR1 is MGHRA and CDR2 is YSYEKL. This CDR3 is CASRPWIGTSSTDTQYF. The CDR3 region has the DNA TGCGCCAGCAGACCATGGATCGGGACTTCTAGCACAGATACGCAGTATTTT.

The chain's CDR3 is CASSPGAPGDNEQFF. CDR3 DNA: TGTGCCAGCAGCCCAGGCGCCCCAGGGGATAATGAGCAGTTCTTC. The rearrangement links TRBV27 to TRBJ2-1, with a tentative D call TRBD1 (6 bases). From germline, CDR1 is MNHEY and CDR2 SMNVEV (reference sequence). The CDR3 contains 15 residues. The V and J ends lost 6 bases and 7 bases respectively, with 19 bases between them.

This clonotype turned up a few times. The chain recombines TRBV13 with TRBJ1-6; no firm D call. Germline values: CDR1 PRHDT, CDR2 FYEKMQ (reference sequence). V dropped 5 bases and J dropped 7 bases, with 12 bases sitting between them. The CDR3 has 14 amino acids. The CDR3 sequence: CASSLAALNSPLHF. The CDR3 region has the DNA TGTGCCAGCAGCCTCGCGGCCCTAAATTCACCCCTCCACTTT.

This clonotype was seen a handful of times. The genes are TRBV6-1 and TRBJ1-5; TRBD1 matches at 11 bases. The CDR3 contains 16 residues. Germline CDR1 and CDR2: MNHNS and SASEGT. V shed 8 bases, J shed 4 bases, and the junction held 10 bases outside the gene matches. DNA for the CDR3: TGTGCCAGCTTTCACCGGGACAGGGGGACAAATCAGCCCCAGCATTTT. Its translation is CASFHRDRGTNQPQHF.

The rearrangement joins TRBV9 to TRBJ2-5; D could derive from TRBD1 or TRBD2 (6 bases each). Germline loops: CDR1 SGDLS, CDR2 YYNGEE. V lost 4 bases, J lost 5 bases, and 15 bases lay in between. CDR3 size: 14 residues. This CDR3 is CASSQNRAGETQYF. The CDR3, as DNA: TGTGCCAGCAGCCAGAACAGGGCGGGGGAGACCCAGTACTTC.

The J gene is TRBJ1-1, the V gene TRBV18; 8 nucleotides line up with TRBD1. CDR1 KGHSH and CDR2 LQKENI come from the germline V gene. The CDR3 totals 15 residues. J gave up 5 bases and V 1 base, and 6 bases lay outside the gene matches. The DNA of the CDR3 is TGTGCCAGCTCACCACTAGGACAGGGTGAAACTGAAGCTTTCTTT. This sequence encodes CASSPLGQGETEAFF.

The chain links TRBV27 to TRBJ2-3, with no clear D. Per the germline V gene, CDR1 is MNHEY and CDR2 is SMNVEV (reference sequence). This CDR3 has 14 amino acids. Trimming pared 1 base from V and 0 bases from J, leaving 5 bases between. The chain's CDR3 is CASSLFRSTDTQYF. CDR3 sequence (DNA): TGTGCCAGCAGTTTATTCAGGAGCACAGATACGCAGTATTTT.

This clonotype is a singleton in its sample. The gene calls are TRBV9 and TRBJ2-3, with D unclear. Per the germline V gene, CDR1 is SGDLS and CDR2 is YYNGEE. Trimming left V 3 bases short and J 2 bases short, with 13 bases between. CDR3 length equals 15 residues. CDR3: CASSEALRFTDTQYF. The CDR3 nucleotides read TGTGCCAGCAGCGAGGCGTTGCGATTCACAGATACGCAGTATTTT.

This rearrangement joins TRBV4-1 to TRBJ1-1; TRBD1 aligns across 7 bases. Germline CDR1 is MGHRA and CDR2 is YSYEKL. The CDR3 has 16 amino acids. The trim removed 0 bases at V and 1 base at J, leaving 5 bases unmatched. Here the CDR3 reads CASSQDPTGRNTEAFF. The CDR3 DNA follows: TGCGCCAGCAGCCAAGACCCGACAGGGAGGAACACTGAAGCTTTCTTT.

V is TRBV5-8 and J is TRBJ2-7, with a weak D call TRBD1 (6 bases). CDR3 size: 14 residues. Looked up from germline, CDR1 is SGHTS and CDR2 is YDEGEE. V lost 6 bases and J 3 bases, leaving 16 bases between the germline ends. This chain's CDR3 is CASTLLDSVYEQYF. The CDR3 coding sequence is TGTGCCAGCACCCTTCTGGACAGCGTCTACGAGCAGTACTTC.

The chain has TRBV28 and TRBJ2-5; 8 nucleotides align to TRBD1. The CDR3 is made up of 18 amino acids. After removal of 5 bases from V and 2 bases from J, the junction contained 16 bases not matched to a gene. CDR1 MDHEN and CDR2 SYDVKM come from the germline V gene. The DNA for the CDR3 is TGTGCCAGCAGTCCTCAGGGGGCGGAGAAGTGGGGACAAGAGACCCAGTACTTC. Amino acids: CASSPQGAEKWGQETQYF.

The chain combines TRBV20-1 with TRBJ2-2; 8 bases agree with TRBD2. V lost 6 bases and J lost 5; bases outside the gene matches: 14. There are 16 residues in the CDR3. CDR1 and CDR2 (germline): DFQATT, SNEGSKA (reference sequence). Here the CDR3 DNA reads TGCAGTGCCGCGACCGGGACTAGAGGAGATACCGGGGAGCTGTTTTTT. It specifies CSAATGTRGDTGELFF.

This clonotype showed up just a few times. The chain uses TRBV6-1 and TRBJ1-5, with no clear D. V was trimmed by 2 bases and J by 7 bases, leaving 12 bases between them. The CDR3 loop spans 14 amino acids. The V gene's germline CDR1 is MNHNS and CDR2 SASEGT. For the CDR3, the DNA is TGTGCCAGCAGTGAAACAGATAATGCACAGCCCCAGCATTTT. This gives the protein CASSETDNAQPQHF.

The V call is TRBV2, the J call TRBJ2-7, with D possibly matching TRBD1 (6 bases). With 5 bases removed from V and 2 bases from J, the gap between germline ends came to 16 bases. The germline V gene has CDR1 SNHLY and CDR2 FYNNEI. The CDR3 is made up of 15 amino acids. The CDR3 protein is CASSPLGTSTYEQYF. The CDR3 DNA reads TGTGCCAGCAGTCCCTTGGGGACATCGACCTACGAGCAGTACTTC.

The chain couples TRBV30 to TRBJ2-5; either TRBD1 or TRBD2 may supply D (5 bases each). The CDR3 covers 11 residues. Trimming took off 3 bases at V and 5 bases at J, with 7 bases between the two ends. Germline CDR1 GTSNPN, CDR2 SVGIG (reference sequence). CDR3 bases: TGTGCCTGGAGGGGACGGGAGACCCAGTACTTC. As protein: CAWRGRETQYF.

This chain links TRBV29-1 with TRBJ1-2; 7 bases line up with TRBD1. V was clipped by 3 bases and J by 8 bases; unmatched bases: 0. Germline-derived CDR1 and CDR2 are SQVTM and ANQGSEA. CDR3 length: 10 amino acids. The CDR3 DNA is TGCAGCGTTGAGACAGGGGGCTACACCTTC. Its protein is CSVETGGYTF.

This chain uses TRBV29-1 with TRBJ2-1, with a weak D call TRBD2 (6 bases). The V gene lost 6 bases and the J gene lost 2 bases, with 20 bases spanning the gap. The CDR3 spans 16 residues. Germline CDR1 and CDR2: SQVTM and ANQGSEA. CDR3 sequence (DNA): TGCAGCGTGGCCCCCGGGACTCCCCATCCCTACAATGAGCAGTTCTTC. Protein: CSVAPGTPHPYNEQFF.

The chain carries TRBV5-6 and TRBJ1-2, with D uncertain. Germline V CDR1 and CDR2: SGHDT, YYEEEE. The CDR3 totals 16 residues. V lost 4 bases and J lost 2, with 18 bases in between. As DNA, the CDR3 is TGTGCCAGCAGCCTGGAGGCTTTAGGGTGGAACTATGGCTACACCTTC. Amino acid sequence: CASSLEALGWNYGYTF. Full variable domain (rest looked up from reference TRBV5-6 and TRBJ1-2): DAGVTQSPTHLIKTRGQQVTLRCSPKSGHDTVSWYQQALGQGPQFIFQYYEEEERQRGNFPDRFSGHQFPNYSSELNVNALLLGDSALYLCASSLEALGWNYGYTFGSGTRLTVV.